This record looks at one TCR beta chain sequence and its context. What it binds is unknown. This entry is derived from a study of PD-L1 blockade in urothelial cancer. The wider study: Median blood clonality was roughly 0.078, with 75,000 to 100,000 unique TCRs. Study-level points and caveats: When measured at 3 weeks, tumor-associated blood clones expanded more in durable-benefit patients.

The junction had 8 bases not matched to a gene; V was cut back by 6 bases and J by 6 bases. CDR3 length: 13 residues. Germline lookup yields CDR1 MNHNS and CDR2 SASEGT. Assay: immunoSEQ multiplex PCR; the TCRdb copy retains only in-frame clones and omits some. Here the sample spans about 88,000 clones, 90% being singletons. There were between 1 and 8 samples from each patient, taken pretreatment and on-treatment. The chain is built from TRBV6-1 and TRBJ2-7; 7 bases fit TRBD2. The receptor was derived from a man in his 60s with urothelial cancer. Here the sequenced sample was PBMCs, taken around atezolizumab (anti-PD-L1) treatment. CDR3 sequence (DNA): TGTGCCAGCAGGGGGGAGGGTTCCCGCGAGCAGTACTTC. Translated: CASRGEGSREQYF.